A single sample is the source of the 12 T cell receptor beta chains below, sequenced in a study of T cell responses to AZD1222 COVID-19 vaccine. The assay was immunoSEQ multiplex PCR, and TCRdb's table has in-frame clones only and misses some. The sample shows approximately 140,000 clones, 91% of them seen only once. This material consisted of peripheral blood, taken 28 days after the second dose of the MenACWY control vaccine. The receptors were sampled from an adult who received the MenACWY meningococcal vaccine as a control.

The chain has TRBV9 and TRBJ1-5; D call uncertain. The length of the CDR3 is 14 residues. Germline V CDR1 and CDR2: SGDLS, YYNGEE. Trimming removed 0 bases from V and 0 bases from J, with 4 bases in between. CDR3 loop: CASSVDSSNQPQHF. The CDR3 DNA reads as TGTGCCAGCAGCGTAGATTCTAGCAATCAGCCCCAGCATTTT.

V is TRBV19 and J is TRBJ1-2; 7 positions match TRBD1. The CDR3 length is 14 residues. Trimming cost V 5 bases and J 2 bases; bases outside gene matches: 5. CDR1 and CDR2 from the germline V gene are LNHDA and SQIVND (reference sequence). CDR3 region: CASSVPTGNYGYTF. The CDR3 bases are TGTGCCAGTAGTGTCCCGACAGGGAACTATGGCTACACCTTC.

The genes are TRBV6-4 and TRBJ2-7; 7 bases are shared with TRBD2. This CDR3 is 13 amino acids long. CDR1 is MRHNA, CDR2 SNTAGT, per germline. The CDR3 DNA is TGTGTCCGCCCGGCGGGGGACTACTACGAGCAGTACTTC. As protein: CVRPAGDYYEQYF.

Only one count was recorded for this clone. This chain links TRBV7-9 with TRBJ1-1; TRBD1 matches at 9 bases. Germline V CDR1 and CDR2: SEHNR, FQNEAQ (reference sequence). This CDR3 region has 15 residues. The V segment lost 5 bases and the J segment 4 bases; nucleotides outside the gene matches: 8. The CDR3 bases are TGTGCCAGCAGCCTCGGGACAGGGCGGGTCACTGAAGCTTTCTTT. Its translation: CASSLGTGRVTEAFF.

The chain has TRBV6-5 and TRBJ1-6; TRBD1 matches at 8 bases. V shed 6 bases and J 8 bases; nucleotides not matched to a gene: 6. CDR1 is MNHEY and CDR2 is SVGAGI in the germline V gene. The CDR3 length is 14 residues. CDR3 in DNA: TGTGCCAGCAGACTAGGGACAGGTGATTCACCCCTCCACTTT. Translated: CASRLGTGDSPLHF.

The CDR3 DNA reads as TGTGCCAGCTCACCACCGGGACTAGCGGGAGGGTACAATGAGCAGTTCTTC. This translates into CASSPPGLAGGYNEQFF. V is TRBV18 and J is TRBJ2-1, with TRBD2 matching 16 bases. Looked up from germline, CDR1 is KGHSH and CDR2 is LQKENI. The V and J ends lost 0 bases and 4 bases, in that order; junction bases with no gene match: 0. The CDR3 is 17 amino acids. Full variable domain (missing parts from reference TRBV18 and TRBJ2-1): NAGVMQNPRHLVRRRGQEARLRCSPMKGHSHVYWYRQLPEEGLKFMVYLQKENIIDESGMPKERFSAEFPKEGPSILRIQQVVRGDSAAYFCASSPPGLAGGYNEQFFGPGTRLTVL.

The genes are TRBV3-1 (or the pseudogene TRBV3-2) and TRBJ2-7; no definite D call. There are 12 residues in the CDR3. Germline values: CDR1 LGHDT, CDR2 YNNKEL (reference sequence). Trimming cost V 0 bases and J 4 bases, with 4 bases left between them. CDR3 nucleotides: TGTGCCAGCAGCCAAGAAGTGTACGAGCAGTACTTC. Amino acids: CASSQEVYEQYF.

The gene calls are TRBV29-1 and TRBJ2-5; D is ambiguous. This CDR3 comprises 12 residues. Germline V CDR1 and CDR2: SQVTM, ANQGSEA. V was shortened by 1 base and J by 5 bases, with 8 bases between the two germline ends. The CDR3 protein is CSVEGLGETQYF. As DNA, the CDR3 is TGCAGCGTTGAAGGGTTAGGGGAGACCCAGTACTTC.

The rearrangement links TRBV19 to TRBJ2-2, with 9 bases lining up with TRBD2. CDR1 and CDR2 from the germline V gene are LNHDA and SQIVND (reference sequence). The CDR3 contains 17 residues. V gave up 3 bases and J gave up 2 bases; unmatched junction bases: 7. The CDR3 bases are TGTGCCAGTAGTATGAGACCTAGCGGGGTCAACACCGGGGAGCTGTTTTTT. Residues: CASSMRPSGVNTGELFF.

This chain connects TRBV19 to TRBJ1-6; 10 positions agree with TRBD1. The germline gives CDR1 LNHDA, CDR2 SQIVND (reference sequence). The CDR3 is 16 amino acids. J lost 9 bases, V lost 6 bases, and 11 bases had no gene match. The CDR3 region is CASSLQGDRGASPLHF. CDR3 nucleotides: TGTGCCAGTAGCTTACAGGGGGACAGGGGCGCTTCACCCCTCCACTTT.

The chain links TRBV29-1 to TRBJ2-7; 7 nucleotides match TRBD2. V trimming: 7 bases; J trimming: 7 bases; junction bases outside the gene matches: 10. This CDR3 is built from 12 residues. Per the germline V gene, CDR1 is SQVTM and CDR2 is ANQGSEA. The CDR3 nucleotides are TGCAGCGCAAATTCGGGGGGTCGGGAGCAGTACTTC. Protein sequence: CSANSGGREQYF.

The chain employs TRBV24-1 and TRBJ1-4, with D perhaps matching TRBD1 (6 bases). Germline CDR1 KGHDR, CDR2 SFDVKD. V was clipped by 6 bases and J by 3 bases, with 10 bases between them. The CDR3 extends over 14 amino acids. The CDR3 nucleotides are TGTGCCACCAGTCCCGGACAGCCTAATGAAAAACTGTTTTTT. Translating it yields CATSPGQPNEKLFF.